This TCR beta chain derives from a study of T cell changes during pregnancy in multiple sclerosis. Produced via immunoSEQ multiplex PCR; TCRdb's table is partial and in-frame only. Of 100,000 or so clones listed, roughly 90% are singletons. The junction had 4 bases not matched to a gene; V was cut back by 3 bases and J by 4 bases. The CDR3 has 15 residues. Per the germline V gene, CDR1 is SGHNT and CDR2 is YENEEA. This TCR was recovered from a female donor with multiple sclerosis, enrolled in a pregnancy study. This sample comprised peripheral blood, obtained after pregnancy. The chain recombines TRBV11-3 with TRBJ2-3; 10 bases are shared with TRBD1. In nucleotides, the CDR3 is TGTGCCAGCAGCTTTGGGACAGGGGCCGCAGATACGCAGTATTTT. Protein sequence: CASSFGTGAADTQYF.